The count of the clone carrying this T cell receptor (beta chain) is one. Its antigen remains unknown. Germline V lookup: CDR1 SGHRS, CDR2 YFSETQ. Trimming pared 4 bases from V and 7 bases from J, leaving 17 bases between. This CDR3 is 14 amino acids long. This entry comes from a study of regulatory T cells in long-lasting Graves disease. Broader study findings: Those with persistent disease had in common more public clonotypes (about 2,500) than new patients (approximately 970). TRBV28 was favored in persistent disease, as were TRBJ1-2 and TRBJ2-5.

Stated time point: persistent/refractory GD, antithyroid drugs over 5 years with positive TRAb. After RNA was extracted from PBMCs, the TCR library was made from it. Building the TCR beta libraries relied on iRepertoire HTBI primers, and CDR3 regions underwent Arm-PCR. TCRdb independently ran MiXCR on the multiplex PCR reads; one entry per CDR3 protein. The table records around 460,000 distinct CDR3 sequences, roughly 23% of them present only once. This chain links TRBV5-1 with TRBJ2-5; D might be TRBD2 (6 bases). This material consisted of peripheral blood mononuclear cells (PBMCs), taken when the disease was refractory, from a patient treated with antithyroid drugs. The sequence was collected from a female donor with Graves disease. CDR3 loop: CASSVGTPLGTQYF. In DNA form, the CDR3 reads TGCGCCAGCAGCGTCGGGACTCCTCTGGGGACCCAGTACTTC. Based on the CDR3 plus reference TRBV5-1 and TRBJ2-5, the full variable domain is KAGVTQTPRYLIKTRGQQVTLSCSPISGHRSVSWYQQTPGQGLQFLFEYFSETQRNKGNFPGRFSGRQFSNSRSEMNVSTLELGDSALYLCASSVGTPLGTQYFGPGTRLLVL.